This T cell receptor (beta chain) was captured by sequencing in a study of long-term antiretroviral therapy in people with HIV. The CDR3 length is 14 residues. The ends were cut back, 1 base at V and 5 bases at J, with 11 bases in the middle. Germline V gene sequence: CDR1 PRHDT, CDR2 FYEKMQ (reference sequence). Survey-level immunoSEQ v3.0 assays were run. The data were produced by immunoSEQ multiplex PCR, yet TCRdb's version contains in-frame clones alone and is incomplete. Of 7,700 or so clones in the sample, over 75% were seen once. The TCR was taken from a man aged 40-50 years with HIV. This chain joins TRBV13 and TRBJ1-1; D not resolved. The source material was unsorted PBMCs, sampled less than 2.7 years before starting antiretroviral therapy. The CDR3, as DNA: TGTGCCAGCAGCTTAGCTCCGGGGAGTACTGAAGCTTTCTTT. Its protein is CASSLAPGSTEAFF.